The entry below gives a single T cell receptor beta chain sequence along with its context. These data originate in a study of control samples from healthy donors and cancer patients. The protocol was immunoSEQ multiplex PCR, while the TCRdb copy is restricted to in-frame clones and leaves out a portion. Of 150,000 or so clones listed, about 93% are singletons. J was trimmed by 9 bases and V by 6 bases; bases with no gene match: 13. The CDR3 is 17 amino acids. Germline-derived CDR1 and CDR2 are MDHEN and SYDVKM. This sequence was found in a man over 45 in good health. This chain uses TRBV28 with TRBJ2-3, with 15 bases aligning to TRBD2. Sequenced input: blood. The CDR3 loop is CASSPPGTSGGRRTQYF. The CDR3 DNA is TGTGCCAGCAGCCCCCCCGGGACTAGCGGGGGGAGAAGGACGCAGTATTTT.